A selection of T cell receptor beta chains follows, all from one sample in a study of blood T cell repertoires in COVID-19. The protocol was immunoSEQ multiplex PCR, while the TCRdb copy is restricted to in-frame clones and leaves out a portion. The sample gives a few hundred thousand clones, 80% to 90% of which show up once; roughly a tenth is in the top ten. The sequencing input was peripheral blood. The source is a woman aged 65 to 85 with COVID-19, enrolled during active disease. Both conserved end residues are part of each CDR3. The D gene is left open where the match is weak. Clone size is shown for a subset of rows, as once, few, many or a class of expanded clone.

j_call | clone_size | d_call | v_call | cdr3_nt | cdr3_aa
TRBJ2-7 | - | TRBD2 | TRBV19 | TGTGCCAGTGGGACTAGCGGTTACGAGCAGTACTTC | CASGTSGYEQYF
TRBJ2-7 | - | TRBD1 | TRBV11-3 | TGTGCCAGCAGCTCCTCGGGACAGGACATTTTAAGCTTC | CASSSSGQDILSF
TRBJ2-7 | - | TRBD1 | TRBV29-1 | TGCAGCGTTTCGGACAGGGCATCCGAGCAGTACTTC | CSVSDRASEQYF
TRBJ1-2 | once | TRBD1 | TRBV28 | TGTGCCAGCAGTTCAACCGTCCAGGGGGCTGGAGGCTACACCTTC | CASSSTVQGAGGYTF
TRBJ2-3 | - | TRBD1 | TRBV15 | TGTGCCACCAGCAGAGACGTGACAGGGGTCAGTGCCGATACGCAGTATTTT | CATSRDVTGVSADTQYF
TRBJ1-1 | once | TRBD1 | TRBV3-1/TRBV3-2 | TGTGCCAGCAGCCGAGACAGGGGGAACACTGAAGCTTTCTTT | CASSRDRGNTEAFF
TRBJ1-1 | - | - | TRBV19 | TGTGCCAGTAGTCCATGGGGAGGAGGTGAAGCTTTCTTT | CASSPWGGGEAFF
TRBJ2-5 | - | TRBD2 | TRBV25-1 | TGTGCCAGCAGTGAAATTGGCGGGGGAGAGACCCAGTACTTC | CASSEIGGGETQYF
TRBJ1-2 | - | - | TRBV7-8 | TGTGCCAGCAGCTTAAAGAGTTATGGCTACACCTTC | CASSLKSYGYTF
TRBJ2-5 | - | - | TRBV18 | TGTGCCAGCTCACCGCTACCCACAGGTTTGGAGACCCAGTACTTC | CASSPLPTGLETQYF
TRBJ2-7 | once | - | TRBV19 | TGTGCCAGTAGCCCGTCAACGGCCTACGAGCAGTACTTC | CASSPSTAYEQYF
TRBJ1-2 | few | TRBD1 | TRBV5-1 | TGCGCCAGCAGCCCAAGGACAGGGCCTAACTATGGCTACACCTTC | CASSPRTGPNYGYTF
TRBJ2-2 | - | TRBD2 | TRBV2 | TGTGCCAGCAGTCGGGGACTAGCGGGAGGGCCCTCCGGGGAGCTGTTTTTT | CASSRGLAGGPSGELFF
TRBJ1-4 | - | - | TRBV2 | TGTGCCAGCAGTTCGGGACTCCCTATGGGGACTAATGAAAAACTGTTTTTT | CASSSGLPMGTNEKLFF
TRBJ2-3 | - | - | TRBV5-1 | TGCGCCAGCAGCCCCTATCCCACAGATACGCAGTATTTT | CASSPYPTDTQYF
TRBJ2-5 | - | - | TRBV28 | TGTGCCAGCAGTGCGCCCACGGCCCAGTACTTC | CASSAPTAQYF
TRBJ2-4 | - | - | TRBV28 | TGTGCCAGCAGTTATTCCGGGACTAACATTCAGTACTTC | CASSYSGTNIQYF
TRBJ2-7 | - | TRBD1 | TRBV19 | TGTGCCAGTAGTATCGGGGACAGCACCTACGAGCAGTACTTC | CASSIGDSTYEQYF
TRBJ2-1 | - | TRBD1 | TRBV28 | TGTGCCAGCAGTTTATATGGGACAGTTTCCAGCTCCTACAATGAGCAGTTCTTC | CASSLYGTVSSSYNEQFF
TRBJ1-6 | - | - | TRBV6-5 | TGTGCCAGCAGTTACGGGGGCGTGAATTCACCCCTCCACTTT | CASSYGGVNSPLHF
TRBJ2-7 | - | TRBD2 | TRBV3-1/TRBV3-2 | TGTGCCAGCAGCCTGGGACTAGCGGGCTCCTACGAGCAGTACTTC | CASSLGLAGSYEQYF
TRBJ1-5 | - | - | TRBV2 | TGTGCCAGCAGTGAAGCGTACAGGAGCAATCAGCCCCAGCATTTT | CASSEAYRSNQPQHF
TRBJ2-3 | - | TRBD2 | TRBV5-6 | TGTGCCAGCAGCGAACTAGCGGGGAGCACAGATACGCAGTATTTT | CASSELAGSTDTQYF
TRBJ1-2 | - | - | TRBV18 | TGTGCCAGCTCACCACCAACAGGGCAGAGTGGCTATGGCTACACCTTC | CASSPPTGQSGYGYTF
TRBJ2-3 | - | TRBD2 | TRBV5-6 | TGTGCCAGCAGCTCGTTAGCGGGAGCTACAGATACGCAGTATTTT | CASSSLAGATDTQYF
TRBJ1-5 | - | TRBD1 | TRBV19 | TGTGCCAGTAGTGGACAGGGCGGCAATCAGCCCCAGCATTTT | CASSGQGGNQPQHF
TRBJ1-5 | once | - | TRBV4-1 | TGCGCCAGCAGCCAAGGGGGCATGGGCAATCAGCCCCAGCATTTT | CASSQGGMGNQPQHF
TRBJ1-2 | - | TRBD1 | TRBV4-2 | TGTGCCAGCAGCCCCGCCGGGGCACAGGGGATAAACTATGGCTACACCTTC | CASSPAGAQGINYGYTF
TRBJ1-3 | - | - | TRBV7-2 | TGTGCCAGCAGCTTGGACAGCCCCCTGGGAAACACCATATATTTT | CASSLDSPLGNTIYF
TRBJ1-2 | once | - | TRBV3-1/TRBV3-2 | TGTGCCAGCAGCCAAGGGGGGAGGGTATATGGCTACACCTTC | CASSQGGRVYGYTF
TRBJ2-7 | - | TRBD2 | TRBV3-1/TRBV3-2 | TGTGCCAGCAGTCAAAGGGGGACTAGCGGGAGATCCTACGAGCAGTACTTC | CASSQRGTSGRSYEQYF
TRBJ2-7 | - | TRBD2 | TRBV6-5 | TGTGCCAGCAGTCCAGCGGGAGGGCCTCGTGAGCAGTACTTC | CASSPAGGPREQYF
TRBJ2-1 | once | - | TRBV20-1 | TGCAGTGCCCCGAAGTGGAGTGAGCAGTTCTTC | CSAPKWSEQFF